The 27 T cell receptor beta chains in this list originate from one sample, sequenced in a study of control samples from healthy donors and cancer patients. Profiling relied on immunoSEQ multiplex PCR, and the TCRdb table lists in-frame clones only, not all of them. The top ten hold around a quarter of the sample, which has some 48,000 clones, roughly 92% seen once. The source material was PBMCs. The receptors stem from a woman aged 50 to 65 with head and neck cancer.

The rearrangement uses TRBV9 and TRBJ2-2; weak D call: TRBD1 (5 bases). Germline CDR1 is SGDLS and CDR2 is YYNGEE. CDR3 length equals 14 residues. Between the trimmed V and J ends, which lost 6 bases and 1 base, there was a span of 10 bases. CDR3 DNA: TGTGCCAGCAACCGCGGACAGAACACCGGGGAGCTGTTTTTT. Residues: CASNRGQNTGELFF.

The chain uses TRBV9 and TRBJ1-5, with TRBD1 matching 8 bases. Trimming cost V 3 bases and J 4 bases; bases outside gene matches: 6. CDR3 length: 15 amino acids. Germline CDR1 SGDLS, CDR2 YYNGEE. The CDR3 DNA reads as TGTGCCAGCAGCGGAGGGACAGGCAAGAATCAGCCCCAGCATTTT. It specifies CASSGGTGKNQPQHF.

The CDR3 DNA reads TGTGCCAGCAGTCGGGGGGGCACCTACGAGCAGTACTTC. It is translated as CASSRGGTYEQYF. The chain recombines TRBV2 with TRBJ2-7, with 8 bases that match TRBD2. The CDR3 contains 13 residues. The V segment lost 5 bases and the J segment 2 bases; nucleotides outside the gene matches: 2. Germline V gene lookup returns CDR1 SNHLY and CDR2 FYNNEI.

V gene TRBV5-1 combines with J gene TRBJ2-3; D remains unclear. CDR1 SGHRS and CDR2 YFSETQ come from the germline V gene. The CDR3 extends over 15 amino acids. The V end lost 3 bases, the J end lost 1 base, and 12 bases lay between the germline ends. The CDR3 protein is CASSSQGPGTDTQYF. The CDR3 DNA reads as TGCGCCAGCAGCTCCCAAGGGCCTGGCACAGATACGCAGTATTTT.

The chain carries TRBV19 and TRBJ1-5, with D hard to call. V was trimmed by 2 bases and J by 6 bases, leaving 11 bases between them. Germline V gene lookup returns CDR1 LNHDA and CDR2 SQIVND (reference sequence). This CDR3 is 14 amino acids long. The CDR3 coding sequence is TGTGCCAGTAGTATAACGGTAGGAGGTCAGCCCCAGCATTTT. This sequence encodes CASSITVGGQPQHF.

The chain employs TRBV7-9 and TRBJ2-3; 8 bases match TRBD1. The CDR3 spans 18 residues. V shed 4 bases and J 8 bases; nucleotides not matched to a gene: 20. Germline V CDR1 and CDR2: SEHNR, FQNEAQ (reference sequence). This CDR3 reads CASSCFPDRERSEGTQYF. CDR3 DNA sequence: TGTGCCAGCAGCTGCTTTCCGGACAGGGAGAGATCCGAAGGTACGCAGTATTTT.

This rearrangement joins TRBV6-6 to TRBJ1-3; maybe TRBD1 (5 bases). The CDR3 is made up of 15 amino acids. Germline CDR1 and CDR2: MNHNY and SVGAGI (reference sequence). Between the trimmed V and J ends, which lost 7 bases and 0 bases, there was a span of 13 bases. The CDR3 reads CASTRQTASGNTIYF. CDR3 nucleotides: TGTGCCAGCACCCGACAGACCGCCTCTGGAAACACCATATATTTT.

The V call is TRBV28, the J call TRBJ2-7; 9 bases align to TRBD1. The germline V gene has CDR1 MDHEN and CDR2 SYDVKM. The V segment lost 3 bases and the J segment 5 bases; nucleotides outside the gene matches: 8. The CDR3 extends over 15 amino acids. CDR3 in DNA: TGTGCCAGCAGTTTTCGGGGACAGGGCGTCCACGAGCAGTACTTC. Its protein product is CASSFRGQGVHEQYF. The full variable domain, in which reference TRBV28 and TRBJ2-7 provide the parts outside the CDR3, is DVKVTQSSRYLVKRTGEKVFLECVQDMDHENMFWYRQDPGLGLRLIYFSYDVKMKEKGDIPEGYSVSREKKERFSLILESASTNQTSMYLCASSFRGQGVHEQYFGPGTRLTVT.

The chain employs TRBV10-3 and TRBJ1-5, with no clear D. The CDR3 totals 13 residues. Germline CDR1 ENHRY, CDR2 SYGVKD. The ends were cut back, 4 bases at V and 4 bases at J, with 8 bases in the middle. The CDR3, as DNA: TGTGCCATCAGTGGGACGGCTAATCAGCCCCAGCATTTT. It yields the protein CAISGTANQPQHF.

CDR3 in DNA: TGTGCCAGCCACAGGAGGCATGAAAAACTGTTTTTT. Protein sequence: CASHRRHEKLFF. The gene calls are TRBV21-1 and TRBJ1-4. TRBV21-1 counts as a pseudogene. The CDR3 runs to 12 residues.

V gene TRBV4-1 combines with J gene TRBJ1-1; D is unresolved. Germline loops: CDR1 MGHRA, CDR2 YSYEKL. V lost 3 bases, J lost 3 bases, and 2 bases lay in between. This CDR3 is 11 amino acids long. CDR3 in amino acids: CASSHYTEAFF. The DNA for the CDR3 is TGCGCCAGCAGCCACTACACTGAAGCTTTCTTT.

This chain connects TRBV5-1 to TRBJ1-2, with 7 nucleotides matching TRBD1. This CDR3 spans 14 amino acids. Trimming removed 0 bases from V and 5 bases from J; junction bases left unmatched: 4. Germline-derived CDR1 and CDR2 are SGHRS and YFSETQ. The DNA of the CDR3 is TGCGCCAGCAGCTTGGCCGGGACAGCTTATGGCTACACCTTC. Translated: CASSLAGTAYGYTF.

CDR3 amino acids: CASSPQQDRGLGWEQFF. The DNA for the CDR3 is TGTGCCAGCTCACCTCAGCAGGACAGGGGGCTGGGTTGGGAGCAGTTCTTC. The V and J genes are TRBV18 and TRBJ2-1; 11 bases match TRBD1. The CDR3 runs 17 residues. The ends lost 3 bases at V and 10 bases at J; junction bases unmatched: 14. The germline V gene has CDR1 KGHSH and CDR2 LQKENI.

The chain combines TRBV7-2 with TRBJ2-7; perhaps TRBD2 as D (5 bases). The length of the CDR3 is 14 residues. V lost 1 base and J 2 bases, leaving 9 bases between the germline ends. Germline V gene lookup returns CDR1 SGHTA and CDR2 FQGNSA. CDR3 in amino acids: CASSLGLATYEQYF. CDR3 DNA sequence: TGTGCCAGCAGCTTAGGTCTAGCTACCTACGAGCAGTACTTC. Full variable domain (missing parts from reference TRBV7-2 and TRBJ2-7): GAGVSQSPSNKVTEKGKDVELRCDPISGHTALYWYRQSLGQGLEFLIYFQGNSAPDKSGLPSDRFSAERTGGSVSTLTIQRTQQEDSAVYLCASSLGLATYEQYFGPGTRLTVT.

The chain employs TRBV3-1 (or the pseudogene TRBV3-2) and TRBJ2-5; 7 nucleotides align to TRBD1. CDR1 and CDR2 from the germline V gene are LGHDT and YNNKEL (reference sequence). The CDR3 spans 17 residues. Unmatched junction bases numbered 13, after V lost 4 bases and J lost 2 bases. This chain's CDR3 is CASSPKTGTEFQETQYF. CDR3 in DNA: TGTGCCAGCAGCCCAAAGACCGGGACAGAGTTTCAAGAGACCCAGTACTTC.

The DNA for the CDR3 is TGCAGCGTTTCCACAGGGTCTTACATGAACACTGAAGCTTTCTTT. This codes for CSVSTGSYMNTEAFF. The V call is TRBV29-1, the J call TRBJ1-1; a weak D match, TRBD1 (6 bases). V dropped 5 bases and J dropped 0 bases, with 16 bases sitting between them. The germline V gene encodes CDR1 SQVTM and CDR2 ANQGSEA. The CDR3 extends over 15 amino acids.

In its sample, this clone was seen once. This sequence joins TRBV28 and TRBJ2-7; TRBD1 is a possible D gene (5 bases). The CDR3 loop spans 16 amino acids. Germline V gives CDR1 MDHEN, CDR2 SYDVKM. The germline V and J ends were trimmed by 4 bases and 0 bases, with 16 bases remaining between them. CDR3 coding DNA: TGTGCCAGCAGTTCAAATGCCAGGGCCCCCTCCTACGAGCAGTACTTC. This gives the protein CASSSNARAPSYEQYF.

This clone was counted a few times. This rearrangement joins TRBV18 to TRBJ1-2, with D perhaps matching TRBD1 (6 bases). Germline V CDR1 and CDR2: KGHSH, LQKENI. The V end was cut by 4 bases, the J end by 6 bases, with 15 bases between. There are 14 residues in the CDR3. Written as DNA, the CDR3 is TGTGCCAGCTCACAGACAGGCCTCAGAAATGGCTACACCTTC. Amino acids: CASSQTGLRNGYTF.

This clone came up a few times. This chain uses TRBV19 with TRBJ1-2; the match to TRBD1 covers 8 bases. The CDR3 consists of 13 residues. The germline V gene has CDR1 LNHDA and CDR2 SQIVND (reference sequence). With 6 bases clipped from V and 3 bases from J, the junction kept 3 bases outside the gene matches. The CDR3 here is CASRTGGDYGYTF. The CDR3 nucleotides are TGTGCCAGTAGAACAGGGGGAGACTATGGCTACACCTTC.

The CDR3: CASSELVRQGEWGEAFF. The CDR3 DNA is TGTGCCAGCAGTGAATTAGTAAGGCAGGGCGAGTGGGGTGAAGCTTTCTTT. The chain couples TRBV25-1 to TRBJ1-1, with a possible D match to TRBD1 (5 bases). Germline values: CDR1 MGHDK, CDR2 SYGVNS. V lost 1 base, J lost 7 bases, and 22 bases lay in between. The CDR3 sequence is 17 residues long.

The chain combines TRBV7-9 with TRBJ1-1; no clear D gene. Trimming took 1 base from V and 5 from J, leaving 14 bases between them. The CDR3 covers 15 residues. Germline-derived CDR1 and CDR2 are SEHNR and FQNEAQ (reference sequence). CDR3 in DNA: TGTGCCAGCAGCTTAGGGCAGGCCCGGGAGACTGAAGCTTTCTTT. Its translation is CASSLGQARETEAFF.

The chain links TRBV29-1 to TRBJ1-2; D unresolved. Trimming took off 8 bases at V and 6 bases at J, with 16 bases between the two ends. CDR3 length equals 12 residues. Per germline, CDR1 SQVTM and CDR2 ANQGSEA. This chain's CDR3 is CSSHGPGNGYTF. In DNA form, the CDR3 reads TGCAGCTCCCACGGCCCCGGTAATGGCTACACCTTC.

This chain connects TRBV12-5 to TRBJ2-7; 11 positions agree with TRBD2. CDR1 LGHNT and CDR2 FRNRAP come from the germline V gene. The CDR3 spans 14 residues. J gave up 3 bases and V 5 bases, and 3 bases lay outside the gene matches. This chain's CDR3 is CASGLAGGRYEQYF. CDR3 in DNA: TGTGCTAGTGGTCTAGCGGGGGGACGCTACGAGCAGTACTTC.

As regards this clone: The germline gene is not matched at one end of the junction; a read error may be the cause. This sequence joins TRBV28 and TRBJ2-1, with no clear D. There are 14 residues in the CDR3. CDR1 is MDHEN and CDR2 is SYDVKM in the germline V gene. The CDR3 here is CASSSDSLTDEQLF. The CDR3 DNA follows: TGTGCCAGCAGTTCTGACTCCCTAACGGATGAGCAGCTCTTC.

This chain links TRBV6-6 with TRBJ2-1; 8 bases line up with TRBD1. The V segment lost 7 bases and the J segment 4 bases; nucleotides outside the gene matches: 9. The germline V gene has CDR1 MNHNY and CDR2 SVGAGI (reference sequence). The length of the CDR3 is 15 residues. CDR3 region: CASTLRGQVYNEQFF. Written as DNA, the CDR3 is TGTGCCAGCACTCTGAGGGGACAGGTATACAATGAGCAGTTCTTC.

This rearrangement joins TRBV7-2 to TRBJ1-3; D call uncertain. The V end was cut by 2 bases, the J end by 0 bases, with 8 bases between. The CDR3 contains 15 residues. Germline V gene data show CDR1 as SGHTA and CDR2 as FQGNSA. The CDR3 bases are TGTGCCAGCAGCTTATACCAGAGCTCTGGAAACACCATATATTTT. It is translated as CASSLYQSSGNTIYF.

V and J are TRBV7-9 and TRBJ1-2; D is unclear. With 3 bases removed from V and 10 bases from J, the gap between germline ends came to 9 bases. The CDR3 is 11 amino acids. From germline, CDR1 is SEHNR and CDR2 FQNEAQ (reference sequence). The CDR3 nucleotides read TGTGCCAGCAGCTTCAGCGGGATCTACACCTTC. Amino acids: CASSFSGIYTF.